Shown below are 7 T cell receptor beta chains from a single sample sequenced in a study of blood T cell repertoires in COVID-19. The protocol was immunoSEQ multiplex PCR, while the TCRdb copy is restricted to in-frame clones and leaves out a portion. The sample lists 150,000 to 200,000 clones; roughly 80% were seen once. Sequenced: peripheral blood. Receptor source: an elderly woman with acute or convalescent COVID-19.

This CDR3 is CASRQGNYEQYF. CDR3 nucleotides: TGTGCCAGCCGACAGGGAAACTACGAGCAGTACTTC. The chain links TRBV6-5 to TRBJ2-7; 7 nucleotides match TRBD1. The CDR3 has 12 residues. V lost 8 bases to trimming and J lost 3 bases; unmatched junction nucleotides: 4. Germline assignment: CDR1 MNHEY and CDR2 SVGAGI.

The J gene is TRBJ2-1, the V gene TRBV19; 13 nucleotides align to TRBD2. CDR1 is LNHDA and CDR2 is SQIVND in the germline V gene (reference sequence). With 7 bases clipped from V and 6 bases from J, the junction kept 6 bases outside the gene matches. This CDR3 comprises 15 residues. CDR3 sequence (DNA): TGTGCCAGTACCCCACTAGCGGGGGGGGTCAATGAGCAGTTCTTC. As protein: CASTPLAGGVNEQFF.

V usage is TRBV7-9 and J usage is TRBJ2-3, with D possibly TRBD1 on 5 matching bases. Germline V gene lookup returns CDR1 SEHNR and CDR2 FQNEAQ (reference sequence). Trimming stripped 1 base from V and 0 bases from J, with 8 bases between. CDR3 length: 15 residues. CDR3 residues: CASSLGQTSTDTQYF. The CDR3 region has the DNA TGTGCCAGCAGCTTAGGACAGACTAGCACAGATACGCAGTATTTT.

The chain joins TRBV18 to TRBJ2-5, with TRBD1 as a possible D gene (5 bases). Per the germline V gene, CDR1 is KGHSH and CDR2 is LQKENI. The CDR3 sequence is 17 residues long. V gave up 0 bases and J gave up 5 bases, with 19 bases separating them. The CDR3 DNA reads TGTGCCAGCTCACCACCAGGTCAGGGTAGACCTGGGGAGACCCAGTACTTC. Its translation: CASSPPGQGRPGETQYF.

The J gene is TRBJ2-2, the V gene TRBV5-1; tentative D call: TRBD1 (6 bases). V gave up 4 bases and J gave up 5 bases, with 12 bases separating them. CDR3 size: 14 residues. Germline CDR1 is SGHRS and CDR2 is YFSETQ. This CDR3 reads CASSAQGRTGELFF. In nucleotides, the CDR3 is TGCGCCAGCAGCGCACAGGGTAGAACCGGGGAGCTGTTTTTT.

The V and J genes are TRBV7-9 and TRBJ1-2; D is perhaps TRBD1 (5 bases). Germline V gene sequence: CDR1 SEHNR, CDR2 FQNEAQ (reference sequence). Trimming removed 3 bases at V and 2 bases at J, with 7 bases between. The CDR3 is made up of 13 amino acids. The CDR3 nucleotides read TGTGCCAGCAGCTTGGCAGGGAACTATGGCTACACCTTC. Amino acids: CASSLAGNYGYTF.

CDR3 sequence reads: CANRTYTGELFF. The CDR3, as DNA: TGTGCCAACCGGACATACACCGGGGAGCTGTTTTTT. This sequence joins TRBV7-6 and TRBJ2-2; the D gene is possibly TRBD1 (5 bases). The germline CDR1 and CDR2 sequences are SGHVS and FNYEAQ. CDR3 length: 12 residues. Trimming shortened V by 10 bases and J by 3 bases, and 9 bases separated the two germline ends.